The 26 T cell receptor beta chains below were found in one sample sequenced in a study of blood T cell repertoires in COVID-19. The method was immunoSEQ multiplex PCR; TCRdb's version includes in-frame clones alone and lacks a portion of them. This table has a few hundred thousand clones, 84% appearing once. The sequencing input was peripheral blood. Every receptor here comes from a man aged 55 to 69 with acute or convalescent COVID-19.

This sequence joins TRBV5-1 and TRBJ2-7, with TRBD2 matching over 14 bases. CDR1 and CDR2 (germline): SGHRS, YFSETQ. CDR3 length: 16 residues. The V gene end was trimmed by 3 bases and the J gene end by 5 bases; junction bases not matched to a gene: 7. CDR3 bases: TGCGCCAGCAGCTCCGGGACTAGCGGGAGTACCCACGAGCAGTACTTC. This sequence encodes CASSSGTSGSTHEQYF.

J is TRBJ2-2 and V is TRBV10-3; 14 bases align to TRBD2. The CDR3 consists of 20 residues. V trimming: 4 bases; J trimming: 4 bases; junction bases outside the gene matches: 14. Per the germline V gene, CDR1 is ENHRY and CDR2 is SYGVKD. The CDR3 here is CAISGSPGLAGDGVTGELFF. The CDR3 DNA reads TGTGCCATCAGTGGGTCGCCGGGACTAGCGGGAGATGGGGTCACCGGGGAGCTGTTTTTT.

The chain employs TRBV7-2 and TRBJ1-1; 8 bases match TRBD1. The germline V gene has CDR1 SGHTA and CDR2 FQGNSA. The junction had 3 bases not matched to a gene; V was cut back by 6 bases and J by 3 bases. CDR3 length: 13 residues. This CDR3 reads CASSPQGDTEAFF. CDR3 DNA sequence: TGTGCCAGCAGTCCACAGGGGGACACTGAAGCTTTCTTT.

The chain employs TRBV10-1 and TRBJ1-4; perhaps TRBD1 as D (5 bases). There are 13 residues in the CDR3. Germline lookup yields CDR1 WNHNN and CDR2 SYGVQD (reference sequence). V lost 8 bases and J lost 4, with 11 bases in between. The CDR3 DNA sequence: TGCGCCAGCTCCGCAGGGAATAATGAAAAACTGTTTTTT. This sequence encodes CASSAGNNEKLFF.

The chain recombines TRBV27 with TRBJ2-7; possibly TRBD2 for D (5 bases). The CDR3 extends over 13 amino acids. Trimming took off 5 bases at V and 2 bases at J, with 10 bases between the two ends. CDR1 is MNHEY and CDR2 is SMNVEV in the germline V gene (reference sequence). In DNA form, the CDR3 reads TGTGCCAGCAGTAGAGGGCCAGCCTACGAGCAGTACTTC. Amino acids: CASSRGPAYEQYF.

The V gene is TRBV5-4, the J gene TRBJ1-3; weak D call: TRBD1 (5 bases). This CDR3 region has 16 residues. The V gene's germline CDR1 is SGHNT and CDR2 YYREEE (reference sequence). V shed 5 bases and J shed 4 bases, with 19 bases lying between them. The CDR3 DNA is TGTGCCAGCAGTTTAAACCCCCAGGGCTACGGAAACACCATATATTTT. Residues: CASSLNPQGYGNTIYF. Full variable domain (rest looked up from reference TRBV5-4 and TRBJ1-3): ETGVTQSPTHLIKTRGQQVTLRCSSQSGHNTVSWYQQALGQGPQFIFQYYREEENGRGNFPPRFSGLQFPNYSSELNVNALELDDSALYLCASSLNPQGYGNTIYFGEGSWLTVV.

V gene TRBV11-1 combines with J gene TRBJ2-7; 10 bases agree with TRBD2. Germline V gene data show CDR1 as SGHAT and CDR2 as FQDESV (reference sequence). With 5 bases clipped from V and 0 bases from J, the junction kept 4 bases outside the gene matches. This CDR3 is built from 15 residues. The CDR3 DNA follows: TGTGCCAGCAGCCAGACTAGCGGGCTCTCCTACGAGCAGTACTTC. Its protein is CASSQTSGLSYEQYF.

The CDR3 is CASSLDRVGTDTQYF. The CDR3, as DNA: TGTGCCAGCAGCTTAGACAGGGTTGGGACAGATACGCAGTATTTT. The rearrangement joins TRBV7-2 to TRBJ2-3; perhaps TRBD1 as D (6 bases). The V end was cut by 1 base, the J end by 3 bases, with 11 bases between. Germline V gene data show CDR1 as SGHTA and CDR2 as FQGNSA. The CDR3 runs 15 residues.

This rearrangement joins TRBV10-3 to TRBJ2-1, with 7 nucleotides matching TRBD2. Germline CDR1 ENHRY, CDR2 SYGVKD. The CDR3 length is 12 residues. The ends lost 7 bases at V and 7 bases at J; junction bases unmatched: 4. This CDR3 reads CAIKASGNEQFF. In DNA, the CDR3 is TGTGCCATCAAGGCTAGCGGAAATGAGCAGTTCTTC.

Turning to this clone: This same CDR3 is encoded by further DNA sequences in the sample. The genes are TRBV18 and TRBJ1-5, with D possibly being TRBD1 (5 bases). Trimming cost V 1 base and J 5 bases, with 6 bases left between them. The germline V gene encodes CDR1 KGHSH and CDR2 LQKENI. CDR3 length equals 13 residues. The CDR3 DNA sequence: TGTGCCAGCTCACCACGGGGGGATCAGCCCCAGCATTTT. Translating it yields CASSPRGDQPQHF.

This clone was observed a handful of times. This chain joins TRBV9 and TRBJ1-2, with 8 bases aligning to TRBD1. The trim removed 5 bases at V and 2 bases at J, leaving 2 bases unmatched. From germline, CDR1 is SGDLS and CDR2 YYNGEE. The CDR3 loop spans 13 amino acids. CDR3 in amino acids: CASRQGANYGYTF. Written as DNA, the CDR3 is TGTGCCAGCAGGCAGGGGGCAAACTATGGCTACACCTTC.

V usage is TRBV11-2 and J usage is TRBJ1-6; no firm D call. The CDR3 length is 17 residues. Germline V gene data show CDR1 as SGHAT and CDR2 as FQNNGV. V was clipped by 3 bases and J by 0 bases, with 12 bases between them. The CDR3 region has the DNA TGTGCCAGCAGCTTGTTTATGGTACACTCCTATAATTCACCCCTCCACTTT. Its protein is CASSLFMVHSYNSPLHF.

The rearrangement links TRBV5-8 to TRBJ1-5; TRBD1 aligns across 9 bases. The V and J ends lost 4 bases and 5 bases, in that order; junction bases with no gene match: 4. Germline CDR1 reads SGHTS; CDR2 reads YDEGEE. The CDR3 consists of 14 residues. The CDR3 region is CASSRWDRDQPQHF. CDR3 in DNA: TGTGCCAGCAGCCGCTGGGACAGGGATCAGCCCCAGCATTTT.

This clone was recorded only once. The chain joins TRBV4-3 to TRBJ1-3; a weak D match, TRBD1 (5 bases). Trimming removed 0 bases at V and 9 bases at J, with 12 bases between. Germline V gives CDR1 LGHNA, CDR2 YSLEER. The CDR3 totals 14 residues. CDR3 in amino acids: CASSQDPGSTTIYF. CDR3 nucleotides: TGCGCCAGCAGCCAAGATCCAGGGTCGACCACCATATATTTT.

This chain links TRBV29-1 with TRBJ1-2; possibly TRBD1 for D (6 bases). Trimming left V 5 bases short and J 1 base short, with 11 bases between. The CDR3 has 13 residues. Germline assignment: CDR1 SQVTM and CDR2 ANQGSEA. The CDR3 bases are TGCAGCGTTCCGTCCAGGGGTAACTATGGCTACACCTTC. Translating it yields CSVPSRGNYGYTF.

The chain uses TRBV6-5 and TRBJ2-3, with 9 bases fitting TRBD1. V gave up 2 bases and J gave up 5 bases; unmatched junction bases: 5. Germline V gene lookup returns CDR1 MNHEY and CDR2 SVGAGI. The CDR3 is 15 amino acids. CDR3 sequence reads: CASSYQQGALDTQYF. The CDR3 DNA is TGTGCCAGCAGTTACCAACAGGGGGCCCTAGATACGCAGTATTTT.

This sequence joins TRBV7-3 and TRBJ2-1; 9 nucleotides match TRBD2. The V and J ends lost 1 base and 7 bases, in that order; junction bases with no gene match: 8. CDR3 length: 16 amino acids. CDR1 SGHTA and CDR2 FQGTGA come from the germline V gene. The chain's CDR3 is CASSLSGLAGLNEQFF. The DNA of the CDR3 is TGTGCCAGCAGCTTAAGTGGGCTAGCGGGGCTAAATGAGCAGTTCTTC.

The chain combines TRBV6-5 with TRBJ1-3, with D tentatively TRBD1 (6 bases). The CDR3 has 13 amino acids. V lost 6 bases and J 0 bases, leaving 6 bases between the germline ends. Germline lookup yields CDR1 MNHEY and CDR2 SVGAGI. The chain's CDR3 is CASRTGSGNTIYF. DNA of the CDR3: TGTGCCAGCAGGACAGGCTCTGGAAACACCATATATTTT.

The chain joins TRBV5-1 to TRBJ1-6, with a tentative D call TRBD1 (5 bases). V was cut by 0 bases and J by 7 bases, with 20 bases left in between. CDR1 is SGHRS, CDR2 YFSETQ, per germline. The CDR3 has 18 amino acids. Here the CDR3 reads CASSLGAWRGGRNSPLHF. CDR3 sequence (DNA): TGCGCCAGCAGCTTGGGTGCGTGGAGGGGAGGAAGGAATTCACCCCTCCACTTT.

This chain uses TRBV4-2 with TRBJ2-2; no reliable D call. V was pared by 0 bases and J by 5 bases, with 13 bases between. Germline CDR1 and CDR2: LGHNA and YNFKEQ. The CDR3 runs 16 residues. CDR3 bases: TGTGCCAGCAGCCAAGATAGGCCACCGAGGACCGGGGAGCTGTTTTTT. Translated, it gives CASSQDRPPRTGELFF.

The genes are TRBV5-4 and TRBJ1-6; 7 bases are a match to TRBD1. The germline gives CDR1 SGHNT, CDR2 YYREEE (reference sequence). CDR3 size: 15 residues. Trimming cost V 4 bases and J 7 bases; bases outside gene matches: 8. CDR3 in DNA: TGTGCCAGCAGCGAACAGGGGCAGGTCAATTCACCCCTCCACTTT. This encodes CASSEQGQVNSPLHF.

This clone came up a few times. The rearrangement uses TRBV19 and TRBJ1-2, with D perhaps TRBD1 (6 bases). Germline V lookup: CDR1 LNHDA, CDR2 SQIVND (reference sequence). The CDR3 covers 15 residues. V shed 3 bases and J shed 0 bases, with 11 bases lying between them. CDR3 bases: TGTGCCAGTAGTATCCAACAGGGTCCTAACTATGGCTACACCTTC. The encoded protein is CASSIQQGPNYGYTF. The full variable domain, completed using reference TRBV19 and TRBJ1-2, is DGGITQSPKYLFRKEGQNVTLSCEQNLNHDAMYWYRQDPGQGLRLIYYSQIVNDFQKGDIAEGYSVSREKKESFPLTVTSAQKNPTAFYLCASSIQQGPNYGYTFGSGTRLTVV.

The chain recombines TRBV6-5 with TRBJ1-5, with D perhaps TRBD1 (5 bases). V was clipped by 6 bases and J by 3 bases, with 9 bases between them. Germline V gene data show CDR1 as MNHEY and CDR2 as SVGAGI. The CDR3 is 13 amino acids. The CDR3 sequence is CASRKGSNQPQHF. CDR3 sequence (DNA): TGTGCCAGCAGAAAGGGGTCCAATCAGCCCCAGCATTTT.

The chain employs TRBV7-2 and TRBJ2-1; 9 positions agree with TRBD1. J lost 0 bases, V lost 3 bases, and 0 bases had no gene match. Germline CDR1 reads SGHTA; CDR2 reads FQGNSA. The CDR3 has 15 residues. The CDR3 spells CASSLDRGSYNEQFF. In nucleotides, the CDR3 is TGTGCCAGCAGCTTGGACAGGGGCTCCTACAATGAGCAGTTCTTC.

The chain recombines TRBV2 with TRBJ2-3, with D perhaps matching TRBD2 (6 bases). Germline V CDR1 and CDR2: SNHLY, FYNNEI. This CDR3 has 14 amino acids. The V and J ends lost 6 bases and 4 bases respectively, with 14 bases between them. CDR3 nucleotides: TGTGCCAGCAGGAAAGAGGGGACTGCAGATACGCAGTATTTT. Protein sequence: CASRKEGTADTQYF.

This chain links TRBV30 with TRBJ2-7, with TRBD1 as a possible D gene (6 bases). Per the germline V gene, CDR1 is GTSNPN and CDR2 is SVGIG (reference sequence). Trimming took 3 bases from V and 2 from J, leaving 11 bases between them. This CDR3 has 13 amino acids. The CDR3 DNA reads TGTGCCTGGAGGCTGGGACAAGCCTACGAGCAGTACTTC. Protein product: CAWRLGQAYEQYF. Filled out from reference TRBV30 and TRBJ2-7, the complete variable domain reads SQTIHQWPATLVQPVGSPLSLECTVEGTSNPNLYWYRQAAGRGLQLLFYSVGIGQISSEVPQNLSASRPQDRQFILSSKKLLLSDSGFYLCAWRLGQAYEQYFGPGTRLTVT.